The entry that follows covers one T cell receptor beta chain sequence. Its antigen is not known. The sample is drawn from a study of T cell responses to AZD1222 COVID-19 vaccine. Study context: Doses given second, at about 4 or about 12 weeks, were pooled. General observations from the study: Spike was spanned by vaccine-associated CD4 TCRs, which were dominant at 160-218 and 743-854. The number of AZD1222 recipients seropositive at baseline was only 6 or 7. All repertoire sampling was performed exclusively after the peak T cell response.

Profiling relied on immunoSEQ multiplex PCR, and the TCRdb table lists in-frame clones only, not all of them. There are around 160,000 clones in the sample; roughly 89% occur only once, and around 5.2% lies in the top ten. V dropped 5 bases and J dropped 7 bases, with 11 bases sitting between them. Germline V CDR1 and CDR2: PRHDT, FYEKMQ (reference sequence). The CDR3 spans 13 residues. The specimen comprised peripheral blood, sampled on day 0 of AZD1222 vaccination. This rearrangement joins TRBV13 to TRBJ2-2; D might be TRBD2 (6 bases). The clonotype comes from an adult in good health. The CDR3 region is CASSISGFGELFF. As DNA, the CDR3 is TGTGCCAGCAGCATTAGCGGTTTCGGGGAGCTGTTTTTT.